What follows is one TCR beta chain and its context. Its antigen is undetermined. The sample comes from a study of cytomegalovirus exposure and HLA in healthy donors. Whole-study findings and limits: A few V segments could not be told apart, such as TRBV6-2 and TRBV6-3, and were left out.

The CDR3 is made up of 14 amino acids. The ends were cut back, 1 base at V and 7 bases at J, with 11 bases in the middle. CDR1 and CDR2 from the germline V gene are SGHTA and FQGNSA. A multiplex PCR was run with 60 Vbeta primers and 13 Jbeta primers. How the authors handled the data: In a later analysis, of some 80 million unique beta chains, about 12 million appeared in at least two donors. Assay used: immunoSEQ multiplex PCR; TCRdb lists only in-frame clones, some missing. Clone size and V and J calls were adopted from that table, with D and trimming inferred from the DNA. The repertoire holds under 200,000 clones, with 65% to 85% as singletons.

This sequence joins TRBV7-2 and TRBJ2-1; possible D gene TRBD2, 6 bases. The receptor comes from a woman aged 45-59 years in good health and CMV-seropositive. Sequenced input: PBMCs. The CDR3 loop is CASSLVPGRNEQFF. CDR3 bases: TGTGCCAGCAGCTTAGTGCCAGGGAGGAATGAGCAGTTCTTC.